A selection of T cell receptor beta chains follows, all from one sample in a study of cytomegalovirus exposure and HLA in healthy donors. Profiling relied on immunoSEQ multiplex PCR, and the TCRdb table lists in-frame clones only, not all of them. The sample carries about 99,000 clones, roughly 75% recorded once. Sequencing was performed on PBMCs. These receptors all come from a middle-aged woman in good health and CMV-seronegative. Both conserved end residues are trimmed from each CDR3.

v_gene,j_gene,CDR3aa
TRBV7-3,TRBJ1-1,ASSPFAGAVTEAF
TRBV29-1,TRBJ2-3,SVMGGGNTDTQY
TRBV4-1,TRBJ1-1,ASSQPVAGITEAF
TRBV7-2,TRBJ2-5,ASSLWERETQY
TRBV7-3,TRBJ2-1,ASSPSGTSGRMNEQF
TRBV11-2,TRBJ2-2,ASVKEAGVVSLEELF
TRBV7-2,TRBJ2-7,ASSVSGTSSYEQY
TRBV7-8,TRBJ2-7,ASSPIRLAGAREQY
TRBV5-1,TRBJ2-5,ASSSRTSGGVETQY
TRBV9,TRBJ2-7,ASSVLAGPYEQY
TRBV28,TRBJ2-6,ASSRLRTGANVLT
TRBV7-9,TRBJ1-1,ASSPAGQGVTEAF
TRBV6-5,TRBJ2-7,ASSRTSGRSNEQY
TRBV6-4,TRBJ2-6,ASSAVASGANVLT
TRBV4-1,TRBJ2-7,ASSQDTGAQI
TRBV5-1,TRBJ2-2,ASSLVSGLAATGELF
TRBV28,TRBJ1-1,ASRGSGGSAF
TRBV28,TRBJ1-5,ASSWVLESNQPQH
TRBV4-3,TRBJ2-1,ASSQGLAGLYNEQF
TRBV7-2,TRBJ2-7,ASSPKTSGSSYEQY
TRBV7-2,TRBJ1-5,ASSVGTGRKNQPQH
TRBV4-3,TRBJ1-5,ASSQDWTLFSNQPQH
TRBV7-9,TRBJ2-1,ASSLGMVGSGREQF
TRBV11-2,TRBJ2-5,ASSLEEGAGGY
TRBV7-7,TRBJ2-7,ASRPGQGGY
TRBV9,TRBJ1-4,ASSAQGLGHEKLF
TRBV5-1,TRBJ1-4,ASSYDRGSSEKLF
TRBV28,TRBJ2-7,ASRGASGSWQDQY
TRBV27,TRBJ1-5,ASSPGAMGNQPQH